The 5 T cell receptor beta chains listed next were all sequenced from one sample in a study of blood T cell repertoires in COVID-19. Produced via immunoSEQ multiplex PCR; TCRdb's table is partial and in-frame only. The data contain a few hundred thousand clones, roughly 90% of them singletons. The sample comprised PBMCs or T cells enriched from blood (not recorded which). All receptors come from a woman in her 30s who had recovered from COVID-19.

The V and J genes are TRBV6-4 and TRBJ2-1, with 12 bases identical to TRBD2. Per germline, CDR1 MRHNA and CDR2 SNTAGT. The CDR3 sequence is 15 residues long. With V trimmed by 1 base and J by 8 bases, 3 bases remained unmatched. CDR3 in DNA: TGTGCCAGCAGTGACTTATCTAGCGGGAGGGATGAGCAGTTCTTC. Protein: CASSDLSSGRDEQFF.

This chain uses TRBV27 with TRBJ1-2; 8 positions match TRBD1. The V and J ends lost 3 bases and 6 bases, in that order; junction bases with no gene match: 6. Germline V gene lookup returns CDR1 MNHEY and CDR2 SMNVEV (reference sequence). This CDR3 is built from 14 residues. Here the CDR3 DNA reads TGTGCCAGCAGTTTCTTAGACAGGGGCAATGGCTACACCTTC. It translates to CASSFLDRGNGYTF.

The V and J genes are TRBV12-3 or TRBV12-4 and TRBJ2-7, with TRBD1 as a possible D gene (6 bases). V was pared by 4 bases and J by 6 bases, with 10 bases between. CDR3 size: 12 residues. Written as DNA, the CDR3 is TGTGCCAGCAGTTCACAGGGTTTCGAGCAGTACTTC. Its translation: CASSSQGFEQYF.

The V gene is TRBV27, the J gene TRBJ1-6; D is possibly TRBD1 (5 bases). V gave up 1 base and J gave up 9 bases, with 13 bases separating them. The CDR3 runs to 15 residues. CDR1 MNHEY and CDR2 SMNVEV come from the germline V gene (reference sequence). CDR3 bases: TGTGCCAGCAGTTTATATGGGGGGGGGATTTCACCCCTCCACTTT. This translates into CASSLYGGGISPLHF.

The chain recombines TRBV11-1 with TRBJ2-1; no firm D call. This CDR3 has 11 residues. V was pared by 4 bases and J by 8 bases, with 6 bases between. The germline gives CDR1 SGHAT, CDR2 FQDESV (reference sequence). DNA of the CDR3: TGTGCCAGCAGCTCGCGCGATGAGCAGTTCTTC. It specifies CASSSRDEQFF.